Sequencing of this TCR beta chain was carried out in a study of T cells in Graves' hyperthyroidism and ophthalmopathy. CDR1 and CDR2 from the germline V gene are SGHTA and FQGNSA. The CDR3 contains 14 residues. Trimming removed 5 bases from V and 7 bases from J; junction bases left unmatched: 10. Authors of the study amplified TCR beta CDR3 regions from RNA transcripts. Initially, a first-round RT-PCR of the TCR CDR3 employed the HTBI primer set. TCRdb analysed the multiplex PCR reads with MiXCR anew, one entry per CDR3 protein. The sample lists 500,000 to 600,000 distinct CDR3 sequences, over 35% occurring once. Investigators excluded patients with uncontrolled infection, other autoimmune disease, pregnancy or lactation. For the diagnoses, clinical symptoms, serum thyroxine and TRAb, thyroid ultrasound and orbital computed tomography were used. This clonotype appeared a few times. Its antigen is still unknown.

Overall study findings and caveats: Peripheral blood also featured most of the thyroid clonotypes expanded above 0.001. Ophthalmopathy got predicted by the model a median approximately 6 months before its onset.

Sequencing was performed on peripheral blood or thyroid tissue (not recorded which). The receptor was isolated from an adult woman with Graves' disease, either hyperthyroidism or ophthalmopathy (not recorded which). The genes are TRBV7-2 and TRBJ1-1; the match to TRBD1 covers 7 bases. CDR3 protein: CASSLRGGGGEAFF. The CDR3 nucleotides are TGTGCCAGCAGCCTACGCGGAGGGGGCGGTGAAGCTTTCTTT.